A selection of T cell receptor beta chains follows, all from one sample in a study of blood T cell repertoires in COVID-19. TCRdb keeps only in-frame clones here, not all; method: immunoSEQ multiplex PCR. The sample shows about 100,000 clones, almost 80% of them seen only once. The sequenced sample was peripheral blood. These receptors originate from a human donor in a cohort sampled during active COVID-19. CDR3s include the opening cysteine and the closing phenylalanine or tryptophan. Each record gives: V gene, D gene, J gene, clone size, CDR3 DNA, CDR3 protein. D genes are given only for firm matches. Only some rows state a clone size, as once, few, many or a class for expanded clones.

V gene: TRBV27
D gene: NA
J gene: TRBJ1-2
clone size: NA
CDR3 DNA: TGTGCCAGCAGTACCGGACTCCACCCGGACTATGGCTACACCTTC
CDR3 protein: CASSTGLHPDYGYTF

V gene: TRBV24-1
D gene: NA
J gene: TRBJ2-2
clone size: NA
CDR3 DNA: TGTGCCACCAGGGAGGGTTCCGGGGAGCTGTTTTTT
CDR3 protein: CATREGSGELFF

V gene: TRBV5-4
D gene: TRBD2
J gene: TRBJ2-3
clone size: NA
CDR3 DNA: TGTGCCAGCAACACGGGGGGGGCTAGAACAGATACGCAGTATTTT
CDR3 protein: CASNTGGARTDTQYF

V gene: TRBV3-1/TRBV3-2
D gene: TRBD2
J gene: TRBJ2-7
clone size: NA
CDR3 DNA: TGTGCCAGCAGCCCCGGACTAGCGGAGACCTACGAGCAGTACTTC
CDR3 protein: CASSPGLAETYEQYF

V gene: TRBV6-5
D gene: TRBD1
J gene: TRBJ2-2
clone size: NA
CDR3 DNA: TGTGCCAGCGATCGACAGGGGTCCGGGGAGCTGTTTTTT
CDR3 protein: CASDRQGSGELFF

V gene: TRBV9
D gene: NA
J gene: TRBJ2-5
clone size: NA
CDR3 DNA: TGTGCCAGCAGCCCCCCGGACGGGGTGGAGGAGACCCAGTACTTC
CDR3 protein: CASSPPDGVEETQYF

V gene: TRBV7-6
D gene: TRBD2
J gene: TRBJ2-3
clone size: NA
CDR3 DNA: TGTGCCAGCAGCTCCCCAACTAGCGGATACACAGATACGCAGTATTTT
CDR3 protein: CASSSPTSGYTDTQYF

V gene: TRBV27
D gene: NA
J gene: TRBJ1-6
clone size: once
CDR3 DNA: TGTGCCAGCAGTTCATACCGGGAGAGAAATTCACCCCTCCACTTT
CDR3 protein: CASSSYRERNSPLHF

V gene: TRBV28
D gene: TRBD1
J gene: TRBJ1-5
clone size: NA
CDR3 DNA: TGTGCCAGCAGGACAGGGTATAGCAATCAGCCCCAGCATTTT
CDR3 protein: CASRTGYSNQPQHF

V gene: TRBV6-5
D gene: TRBD2
J gene: TRBJ2-1
clone size: NA
CDR3 DNA: TGTGCCAGCAGTTATTACGGGGGGGCATCCTACAATGAGCAGTTCTTC
CDR3 protein: CASSYYGGASYNEQFF

V gene: TRBV7-9
D gene: TRBD2
J gene: TRBJ2-1
clone size: NA
CDR3 DNA: TGTGCCAGCAGCTTAAGGCTAGCGGGGCCCAATGAGCAGTTCTTC
CDR3 protein: CASSLRLAGPNEQFF

V gene: TRBV7-8
D gene: NA
J gene: TRBJ1-2
clone size: once
CDR3 DNA: TGTGCCAGCAGCTCATCGGTTGAGGGTGGCTACACCTTC
CDR3 protein: CASSSSVEGGYTF

V gene: TRBV6-4
D gene: TRBD2
J gene: TRBJ2-2
clone size: NA
CDR3 DNA: TGTGCCAGCAGTGAATCGGCTAGCGGGAGCGGGGAGCTGTTTTTT
CDR3 protein: CASSESASGSGELFF

V gene: TRBV28
D gene: TRBD1
J gene: TRBJ1-3
clone size: NA
CDR3 DNA: TGTGCCAGCAGGACAGGGAGCACTGGAAACACCATATATTTT
CDR3 protein: CASRTGSTGNTIYF

V gene: TRBV12-3/TRBV12-4
D gene: NA
J gene: TRBJ1-1
clone size: NA
CDR3 DNA: TGTGCCACAACACAGGGTAAAACTGAAGCTTTCTTT
CDR3 protein: CATTQGKTEAFF

V gene: TRBV7-8
D gene: TRBD2
J gene: TRBJ2-7
clone size: few
CDR3 DNA: TGTGCCAGCAGCCCCCGGAGGGTAGCGGGAGGACCCTCCTACGAGCAGTACTTC
CDR3 protein: CASSPRRVAGGPSYEQYF

V gene: TRBV2
D gene: NA
J gene: TRBJ1-4
clone size: NA
CDR3 DNA: TGTGCCAGCAGTGAAATTCAGGGTGCAACTAATGAAAAACTGTTTTTT
CDR3 protein: CASSEIQGATNEKLFF

V gene: TRBV12-3/TRBV12-4
D gene: NA
J gene: TRBJ2-7
clone size: NA
CDR3 DNA: TGTGCCAGCAGCCGTAAAGGGGTCTACGAGCAGTACTTC
CDR3 protein: CASSRKGVYEQYF

V gene: TRBV9
D gene: NA
J gene: TRBJ2-1
clone size: few
CDR3 DNA: TGTGCCAGCAGCGTAGCATCCTACAATGAGCAGTTCTTC
CDR3 protein: CASSVASYNEQFF

V gene: TRBV4-1
D gene: NA
J gene: TRBJ1-6
clone size: NA
CDR3 DNA: TGCGCCAGCAGCCCCGGGCGGGCCTATTCACCCCTCCACTTT
CDR3 protein: CASSPGRAYSPLHF

V gene: TRBV19
D gene: NA
J gene: TRBJ1-4
clone size: few
CDR3 DNA: TGTGCCAGTATCCCAGGGTTCTCAACTAATGAAAAACTGTTTTTT
CDR3 protein: CASIPGFSTNEKLFF

V gene: TRBV28
D gene: NA
J gene: TRBJ2-2
clone size: NA
CDR3 DNA: TGTGCCAGCACCGTAGGGGGAGAGAACACCGGGGAGCTGTTTTTT
CDR3 protein: CASTVGGENTGELFF

V gene: TRBV4-2
D gene: TRBD1
J gene: TRBJ1-2
clone size: NA
CDR3 DNA: TGTGCCAGCAGCCAAGCTCTAGCCAGGGGGCACGGTGGCTACACCTTC
CDR3 protein: CASSQALARGHGGYTF

V gene: TRBV27
D gene: NA
J gene: TRBJ2-1
clone size: NA
CDR3 DNA: TGTGCCAGCAGCCCGCGCCCCTACAATGAGCAGTTCTTC
CDR3 protein: CASSPRPYNEQFF

V gene: TRBV7-9
D gene: TRBD2
J gene: TRBJ2-7
clone size: NA
CDR3 DNA: TGTGCCAGCACCCAACTCCTAGCGGGGACCGACGAGCAGTACTTC
CDR3 protein: CASTQLLAGTDEQYF

V gene: TRBV5-1
D gene: TRBD2
J gene: TRBJ2-6
clone size: NA
CDR3 DNA: TGCGCCAGCAGCGGACCGGGACTAGCGGAGGTTCCTGGGGCCAACGTCCTGACTTTC
CDR3 protein: CASSGPGLAEVPGANVLTF

V gene: TRBV7-8
D gene: NA
J gene: TRBJ2-5
clone size: NA
CDR3 DNA: TGTGCCAGCAGCTTTGTGGTTAGATCAGAGACCCAGTACTTC
CDR3 protein: CASSFVVRSETQYF

V gene: TRBV4-1
D gene: NA
J gene: TRBJ2-2
clone size: NA
CDR3 DNA: TGCGCCAGCAGAGCGGCGGGGTATCCAACCGGGGAGCTGTTTTTT
CDR3 protein: CASRAAGYPTGELFF

V gene: TRBV30
D gene: TRBD2
J gene: TRBJ2-7
clone size: NA
CDR3 DNA: TGTGCCGGAGGCGGTAGCGGGGGGTCCTACGAGCAGTACTTC
CDR3 protein: CAGGGSGGSYEQYF

V gene: TRBV30
D gene: TRBD1
J gene: TRBJ1-2
clone size: NA
CDR3 DNA: TGTGCCTGGAGGGGGCTTCGGGACAGTCACTATGGCTACACCTTC
CDR3 protein: CAWRGLRDSHYGYTF

V gene: TRBV28
D gene: NA
J gene: TRBJ2-3
clone size: NA
CDR3 DNA: TGTGCCAGCACTAGCCCCGATACGCAGTATTTT
CDR3 protein: CASTSPDTQYF

V gene: TRBV7-3
D gene: TRBD2
J gene: TRBJ2-2
clone size: once
CDR3 DNA: TGTGCCAGCAGCCTTATTGTGGGGACTAGCGGGAGGGGCGGTGGGGACACCGGGGAGCTGTTTTTT
CDR3 protein: CASSLIVGTSGRGGGDTGELFF

V gene: TRBV6-5
D gene: NA
J gene: TRBJ2-1
clone size: NA
CDR3 DNA: TGTGCCAGCGGCTACCGGGACATTCATGAGCAGTTCTTC
CDR3 protein: CASGYRDIHEQFF

V gene: TRBV11-3
D gene: TRBD1
J gene: TRBJ2-7
clone size: NA
CDR3 DNA: TGTGCCAGCAGCAAGGGACAGGGTTGGTACGAGCAGTACTTC
CDR3 protein: CASSKGQGWYEQYF

V gene: TRBV7-2
D gene: NA
J gene: TRBJ2-2
clone size: NA
CDR3 DNA: TGTGCCAGCAGCACGACAGGGACTAACACCGGGGAGCTGTTTTTT
CDR3 protein: CASSTTGTNTGELFF

V gene: TRBV19
D gene: TRBD1
J gene: TRBJ1-5
clone size: NA
CDR3 DNA: TGTGCCAGTAGATCGGGACAGGGAGTTTGGCAGCCCCAGCATTTT
CDR3 protein: CASRSGQGVWQPQHF